This is a list of T cell receptor beta chains from one sample in a study of T cell responses to AZD1222 COVID-19 vaccine. Sequencing was performed with immunoSEQ multiplex PCR; in TCRdb, only in-frame clones are kept and a portion is missing. This sample has some 130,000 clones, with approximately 90% found just once. The sequencing here drew on peripheral blood, taken 28 days after the second AZD1222 dose. The receptors originated from an adult who received the AZD1222 COVID-19 vaccine. Each CDR3 is given with its conserved first and last residue. The order of the fields is J gene, D gene, clone size, V gene, CDR3 protein, CDR3 DNA. D genes are given only for firm matches. Clone sizes are given selectively: once, few, many, or a class where the clone is expanded.

TRBJ1-2 - - TRBV6-5 CASSYSWGGYGYTF TGTGCCAGCAGTTACTCTTGGGGCGGCTATGGCTACACCTTC
TRBJ2-2 TRBD2 - TRBV5-4 CASSAGERPGELFF TGTGCCAGCAGCGCGGGAGAAAGGCCCGGGGAGCTGTTTTTT
TRBJ1-5 - - TRBV20-1 CSALNHPPQHF TGCAGTGCGTTAAATCATCCGCCCCAGCATTTT
TRBJ1-5 TRBD1 - TRBV16 CASSTDRGNQPQHF TGTGCCAGCAGCACGGACAGGGGCAATCAGCCCCAGCATTTT
TRBJ1-6 - - TRBV18 CASSPGQGNNSPLHF TGTGCCAGCTCCCCTGGTCAGGGGAATAATTCACCCCTCCACTTT
TRBJ1-4 - - TRBV29-1 CSVEGQFNEKLFF TGCAGCGTTGAAGGACAGTTTAATGAAAAACTGTTTTTT
TRBJ2-1 - once TRBV6-5 CASSFRTYNEQFF TGTGCCAGCAGTTTTCGTACCTACAATGAGCAGTTCTTC
TRBJ2-7 - - TRBV11-1 CASREGSGHEQYF TGTGCCAGCAGGGAGGGGTCTGGACACGAGCAGTACTTC
TRBJ2-2 - few TRBV12-3/TRBV12-4 CASTEPLILELFF TGTGCCAGCACCGAACCTCTGATTCTGGAGCTGTTTTTT
TRBJ2-2 TRBD1 - TRBV5-1 CASSVTGAGELFF TGCGCCAGCAGCGTAACAGGGGCCGGGGAGCTGTTTTTT
TRBJ1-5 - few TRBV11-2 CASSLDPLGGEPQHF TGTGCCAGCAGCTTAGATCCACTAGGGGGTGAGCCCCAGCATTTT
TRBJ2-7 TRBD2 - TRBV5-6 CASSLGLAGGNEQYF TGTGCCAGCAGCTTGGGCTTAGCGGGAGGTAACGAGCAGTACTTC
TRBJ2-7 - - TRBV19 CASSIQGSSYEQYF TGTGCCAGTAGTATACAGGGGTCCTCCTACGAGCAGTACTTC
TRBJ1-2 - - TRBV5-4 CASSPNTGYYGYTF TGTGCCAGCAGTCCAAATACAGGGTACTATGGCTACACCTTC
TRBJ1-6 - - TRBV6-1 CASSEGQAFNSPLHF TGTGCCAGCAGTGAAGGACAGGCCTTTAATTCACCCCTCCACTTT
TRBJ1-2 TRBD1 - TRBV2 CASSGNRGRGYTF TGTGCCAGCAGTGGGAACAGGGGGCGCGGCTACACCTTC
TRBJ2-5 TRBD1 - TRBV5-5 CASSLAHRGETQYF TGTGCCAGCAGCTTGGCACACAGGGGGGAGACCCAGTACTTC
TRBJ1-1 - - TRBV2 CASSGEHTEAFF TGTGCCAGCAGTGGAGAACACACTGAAGCTTTCTTT
TRBJ1-5 TRBD1 - TRBV4-1 CASSQTGTGIQPQHF TGCGCCAGCAGCCAGACCGGGACAGGGATTCAGCCCCAGCATTTT
TRBJ1-2 TRBD1 - TRBV6-5 CASSLQGYGYTF TGTGCCAGCAGCTTACAGGGGTACGGCTACACCTTC
TRBJ1-5 - - TRBV6-2/TRBV6-3 CASSYVWPADSNQPQHF TGTGCCAGCAGTTACGTATGGCCAGCCGATAGCAATCAGCCCCAGCATTTT
TRBJ2-2 TRBD2 - TRBV9 CASSVGLAVNTGELFF TGTGCCAGCAGCGTTGGACTAGCGGTAAACACCGGGGAGCTGTTTTTT
TRBJ2-5 TRBD1 - TRBV27 CASSLSQGVAETQYF TGTGCCAGCAGTTTATCACAGGGGGTTGCAGAGACCCAGTACTTC
TRBJ2-7 - - TRBV18 CASSPPGLGEQYF TGTGCCAGCTCACCACCGGGGTTGGGGGAGCAGTACTTC
TRBJ2-7 TRBD1 - TRBV14 CASRPGRGLEEQYF TGTGCCAGCAGACCCGGCAGGGGGCTGGAGGAGCAGTACTTC
TRBJ1-2 - - TRBV10-3 CAISDRTNYGYTF TGTGCCATCAGTGACCGGACTAACTATGGCTACACCTTC
TRBJ1-5 - - TRBV28 CASTITVSNQPQHF TGTGCCAGCACCATCACGGTTAGCAATCAGCCCCAGCATTTT
TRBJ2-1 - - TRBV30 CAWSLTASHEQFF TGTGCCTGGAGTTTAACAGCGAGCCATGAGCAGTTCTTC
TRBJ2-7 - - TRBV19 CASSKGSGSYEQYF TGTGCCAGTAGCAAAGGCTCTGGCTCCTACGAGCAGTACTTC
TRBJ1-1 - - TRBV5-1 CASSLVSQNTEAFF TGCGCCAGCAGCTTGGTTAGCCAGAACACTGAAGCTTTCTTT
TRBJ2-2 - many TRBV6-4 CASSDTSTGELFF TGTGCCAGCAGTGACACTAGCACCGGGGAGCTGTTTTTT
TRBJ2-5 TRBD1 - TRBV24-1 CATSALRQGPETQYF TGTGCCACCAGTGCCCTTCGACAGGGCCCAGAGACCCAGTACTTC
TRBJ2-5 - - TRBV14 CASSSTGHETQYF TGTGCCAGCAGCTCGACAGGTCACGAGACCCAGTACTTC
TRBJ1-2 - - TRBV28 CASSDRANYGYTF TGTGCCAGCAGCGACCGGGCTAACTATGGCTACACCTTC
TRBJ2-7 TRBD1 - TRBV18 CASSQLQGTYEQYF TGTGCCAGCTCACAACTACAGGGGACCTACGAGCAGTACTTC
TRBJ1-5 - - TRBV2 CASNKEARGPQPQHF TGTGCCAGCAATAAGGAGGCCAGGGGCCCACAGCCTCAGCATTTT
TRBJ2-7 TRBD1 - TRBV7-8 CASSPARQGNLHEQYF TGTGCCAGCAGCCCAGCCCGACAGGGGAACCTCCACGAGCAGTACTTC
TRBJ2-1 - few TRBV15 CATSRERLSSYNEQFF TGTGCCACCAGCAGAGAACGTCTAAGCTCCTACAATGAGCAGTTCTTC
TRBJ1-1 - - TRBV18 CASSPPRMDAEAFF TGTGCCAGCTCACCGCCTCGGATGGACGCTGAAGCTTTCTTT
TRBJ2-5 TRBD1 - TRBV7-6 CASSLGDRDWETQYF TGTGCCAGCAGCTTAGGGGACAGGGATTGGGAGACCCAGTACTTC
TRBJ1-2 - - TRBV29-1 CSVGWGYTF TGCAGCGTTGGGTGGGGCTACACCTTC
TRBJ1-3 - - TRBV27 CASSLRSGNTIYF TGTGCCAGCAGTTTGCGATCTGGAAACACCATATATTTT
TRBJ1-2 TRBD1 - TRBV18 CASSPPPQGVPIGF TGTGCCAGCTCACCACCGCCGCAGGGGGTACCTATAGGATTC
TRBJ2-5 TRBD2 - TRBV5-1 CASRPSPSGFQETQYF TGCGCCAGCCGTCCGTCTCCTAGCGGGTTCCAAGAGACCCAGTACTTC
TRBJ2-7 TRBD2 - TRBV28 CASSFSPLGGGNSYEQYF TGTGCCAGCAGTTTTTCCCCTCTTGGGGGGGGAAACTCCTACGAGCAGTACTTC
TRBJ2-5 TRBD1 - TRBV11-1 CASSFGQGGRETQYF TGTGCCAGCAGCTTCGGACAGGGGGGAAGAGAGACCCAGTACTTC
TRBJ2-7 - - TRBV11-3 CASSLDRGHEQYF TGTGCCAGCAGCTTAGACAGGGGCCACGAGCAGTACTTC
TRBJ2-7 - - TRBV5-1 CASSLLASEHEQYF TGCGCCAGCAGCTTGTTGGCTAGCGAGCACGAGCAGTACTTC
TRBJ2-1 - - TRBV11-2 CASSLGGTVPTDEQFF TGTGCCAGCAGCTTAGGAGGAACGGTTCCTACGGATGAGCAGTTCTTC
TRBJ1-2 - - TRBV27 CASPWGDWGVYGYTF TGTGCCAGCCCCTGGGGGGATTGGGGGGTCTATGGCTACACCTTC
TRBJ1-1 - - TRBV28 CASSLSHTEAFF TGTGCCAGCAGTTTATCACACACTGAAGCTTTCTTT
TRBJ2-2 - - TRBV2 CASSENGYTGELFF TGTGCCAGCAGTGAAAACGGATACACCGGGGAGCTGTTTTTT
TRBJ2-2 - - TRBV7-9 CASSLERPNGELFF TGTGCCAGCAGCTTAGAACGGCCAAACGGGGAGCTGTTTTTT
TRBJ2-3 TRBD1 - TRBV29-1 CSVGGTASTDTQYF TGCAGCGTTGGAGGGACAGCTAGCACAGATACGCAGTATTTT
TRBJ1-1 - - TRBV3-1/TRBV3-2 CASSQAGVNEAFF TGTGCCAGCAGCCAAGCAGGGGTTAATGAAGCTTTCTTT